This T cell receptor beta chain was recorded in a study of blood T cell repertoires in COVID-19. Overall study: COVID-19 samples, acute and convalescent, were from the United States, Italy and Spain.

Authors' analysis steps: Reference gene primer amplification gave nucleated cell count estimates. Here immunoSEQ multiplex PCR was the method, and the copy in TCRdb shows in-frame clones only, minus some. V, J and clone size were drawn from that table, and D and trimming were deduced from the DNA. The sample yields about 280,000 clones, roughly 87% seen once. The CDR3 spans 16 residues. Per germline, CDR1 SGHRS and CDR2 YFSETQ. J lost 7 bases, V lost 6 bases, and 16 bases had no gene match. The gene calls are TRBV5-1 and TRBJ2-1, with 7 bases aligning to TRBD1. Specimen: peripheral blood. This receptor was taken from a woman between 50 and 59 years old who had recovered from COVID-19. CDR3 DNA: TGCGCCAGCATGGTGTCTTGGACAGGCGCGGCTAATGAGCAGTTCTTC. Translation gives CASMVSWTGAANEQFF.